This T cell receptor beta chain was recovered during a study of OX40 agonist ivuxolimab in advanced cancers. Looking at the study overall: A diagnosis of hepatocellular carcinoma, melanoma, renal cell or head and neck cancer was present in dose-escalation patients. Whole-study findings and limits: Clones of CD4+ and CD8+ blood T cells grew by week 6 at doses of 0.1 to 3.0 mg/kg.

Remarks on this clone: The antigen remains undetermined.

The assay was immunoSEQ multiplex PCR, and TCRdb's table has in-frame clones only and misses some. Of fewer than 85,000 clones listed, about 90% were seen once; the top ten hold approximately 0.5%. This CDR3 has 19 residues. From germline, CDR1 is SGHRS and CDR2 YFSETQ. J gave up 3 bases and V 3 bases, and 18 bases lay outside the gene matches. Sequenced material: CD4+ or CD8+ T cells sorted from blood, taken in a trial of the OX40 agonist ivuxolimab. The receptor was isolated from an adult with an advanced solid tumor such as melanoma, head and neck, liver or kidney cancer. The genes are TRBV5-1 and TRBJ2-3; 8 bases align to TRBD2. The CDR3, as DNA: TGCGCCAGCAGCTCTACCGTCCTTCGCGGGGGGCAAGGGACAGATACGCAGTATTTT. Its translation: CASSSTVLRGGQGTDTQYF.